These 24 T cell receptor beta chains were all obtained from the same sample, sequenced in a study of T cells in Graves' hyperthyroidism and ophthalmopathy. From RNA transcripts, TCR beta CDR3 regions were amplified. First-round RT-PCR with HTBI primers amplified the TCR CDR3 region. TCRdb analysed the multiplex PCR reads with MiXCR anew, one entry per CDR3 protein. Of under 250,000 distinct CDR3 sequences listed, roughly a sixth were seen once; the top ten hold about 50%. Sequencing input: blood. The origin of the receptors is a woman aged 50 to 60 with Graves' hyperthyroidism.

Ten or more counts support this clonotype. This sequence joins TRBV7-2 and TRBJ2-1; possible D gene TRBD2, 6 bases. This CDR3 contains 16 residues. V was shortened by 1 base and J by 7 bases, with 17 bases between the two germline ends. The germline V gene encodes CDR1 SGHTA and CDR2 FQGNSA. CDR3 DNA sequence: TGTGCCAGCAGCTTAGGAATGAGCGGGTCTAATAATGAGCAGTTCTTC. Encoded protein: CASSLGMSGSNNEQFF.

The chain uses TRBV14 and TRBJ2-3; D unresolved. From germline, CDR1 is SGHDN and CDR2 FVKESK. The V end lost 3 bases, the J end lost 7 bases, and 5 bases lay between the germline ends. The CDR3 is made up of 11 amino acids. CDR3 coding DNA: TGTGCCAGCAGCCACCTCCATACGCAGTATTTT. Amino acid sequence: CASSHLHTQYF.

The genes are TRBV20-1 and TRBJ1-5; the D is unclear. The V end was cut by 1 base, the J end by 7 bases, with 8 bases between. Looked up from germline, CDR1 is DFQATT and CDR2 is SNEGSKA (reference sequence). This CDR3 is 12 amino acids long. The CDR3 here is CSARAPPQPQHF. The DNA of the CDR3 is TGCAGTGCTAGAGCGCCGCCCCAGCCCCAGCATTTT.

Only a few counts were recorded for this clonotype. The chain joins TRBV29-1 to TRBJ2-3; D may be TRBD2 (6 bases). Trimming left V 5 bases short and J 7 bases short, with 10 bases between. This CDR3 contains 11 residues. The germline V gene encodes CDR1 SQVTM and CDR2 ANQGSEA. CDR3 residues: CSVFSGYTQYF. CDR3 DNA: TGCAGCGTTTTTAGCGGCTATACGCAGTATTTT.

The chain carries TRBV19 and TRBJ2-3; 8 bases line up with TRBD1. Germline V CDR1 and CDR2: LNHDA, SQIVND (reference sequence). The CDR3 totals 15 residues. Unmatched junction bases numbered 8, after V lost 7 bases and J lost 2 bases. CDR3 sequence reads: CASIDRGTTTDTQYF. CDR3 nucleotide sequence: TGTGCCAGTATTGACAGGGGTACCACCACAGATACGCAGTATTTT.

This clonotype was recorded many times. The chain has TRBV6-1 and TRBJ2-3; 12 bases agree with TRBD1. The germline V gene encodes CDR1 MNHNS and CDR2 SASEGT. CDR3 size: 17 residues. Trimming at V came to 8 bases and at J to 1 base, leaving 10 bases not matched to a gene. The CDR3 spells CASQGGQGAYRTDTQYF. The DNA for the CDR3 is TGTGCCAGCCAAGGGGGACAGGGGGCCTACCGCACAGATACGCAGTATTTT.

The V gene is TRBV29-1, the J gene TRBJ1-4; TRBD1 is a possible D gene (6 bases). The V end was cut by 6 bases, the J end by 3 bases, with 17 bases between. Germline CDR1 and CDR2: SQVTM and ANQGSEA. This CDR3 contains 15 residues. This CDR3 reads CSVARGGIANEKLFF. In nucleotides, the CDR3 is TGCAGCGTCGCTAGGGGGGGAATTGCTAATGAAAAACTGTTTTTT. The whole variable domain, filled in from reference TRBV29-1 and TRBJ1-4, reads SAVISQKPSRDICQRGTSLTIQCQVDSQVTMMFWYRQQPGQSLTLIATANQGSEATYESGFVIDKFPISRPNLTFSTLTVSNMSPEDSSIYLCSVARGGIANEKLFFGSGTQLSVL.

The V gene is TRBV20-1, the J gene TRBJ2-2, with D unclear. The ends were cut back, 6 bases at V and 2 bases at J, with 10 bases in the middle. The CDR3 loop spans 13 amino acids. The V gene's germline CDR1 is DFQATT and CDR2 SNEGSKA (reference sequence). CDR3 sequence reads: CSAPETNTGELFF. CDR3 sequence (DNA): TGCAGTGCCCCAGAGACCAACACCGGGGAGCTGTTTTTT.

This clonotype was counted between two and nine times. The rearrangement joins TRBV7-2 to TRBJ2-7; TRBD2 matches at 15 bases. The CDR3 loop spans 17 amino acids. The trim removed 5 bases at V and 5 bases at J, leaving 10 bases unmatched. The germline V gene has CDR1 SGHTA and CDR2 FQGNSA. As DNA, the CDR3 is TGTGCCAGCAGCACGGGACTAGCGGGAGGAGCCCCCCACGAGCAGTACTTC. Translated, it gives CASSTGLAGGAPHEQYF.

This clonotype was counted many times. The V and J genes are TRBV12-3 or TRBV12-4 and TRBJ1-1; D is perhaps TRBD1 (5 bases). V lost 4 bases, J lost 1 base, and 10 bases lay in between. The CDR3 is 14 amino acids. The CDR3 region has the DNA TGTGCCAGCAGTTCAAGCGACAGGAACACTGAAGCTTTCTTT. This gives the protein CASSSSDRNTEAFF.

This clonotype occurred many times. The chain combines TRBV28 with TRBJ2-3, with D uncertain. Trimming left V 3 bases short and J 3 bases short, with 13 bases between. Germline CDR1 reads MDHEN; CDR2 reads SYDVKM. CDR3 size: 15 residues. CDR3 sequence: CASSLARVRTDTQYF. CDR3 sequence (DNA): TGTGCCAGCAGTTTGGCTAGGGTTAGGACAGATACGCAGTATTTT.

V and J are TRBV18 and TRBJ2-1, with a possible D match to TRBD2 (5 bases). V lost 2 bases and J 0 bases, leaving 14 bases between the germline ends. The germline V gene encodes CDR1 KGHSH and CDR2 LQKENI. There are 17 residues in the CDR3. The CDR3 DNA sequence: TGTGCCAGCTCACCATCGTCGGGGATAACCTCCTACAATGAGCAGTTCTTC. This sequence encodes CASSPSSGITSYNEQFF.

This clonotype was observed at least ten times. The chain joins TRBV20-1 to TRBJ2-5; D not certain. Germline-derived CDR1 and CDR2 are DFQATT and SNEGSKA (reference sequence). The CDR3 totals 14 residues. Trimming took off 3 bases at V and 4 bases at J, with 15 bases between the two ends. The DNA of the CDR3 is TGCAGTGCTAGCGAACCGGGCCGGCGAGAGACCCAGTACTTC. Residues: CSASEPGRRETQYF.

The rearrangement links TRBV6-2 or TRBV6-3 to TRBJ1-5; unclear D gene. Germline assignment: CDR1 MNHEY and CDR2 SVGEGT. The germline V and J ends were trimmed by 5 bases and 5 bases, with 10 bases remaining between them. The CDR3 sequence is 13 residues long. This CDR3 is CASSPSGHQPQHF. The CDR3 nucleotides read TGTGCCAGCAGTCCCTCGGGTCATCAGCCCCAGCATTTT.

The sample holds many counts of this clonotype. The chain couples TRBV11-2 to TRBJ2-3; TRBD2 aligns across 10 bases. Germline-derived CDR1 and CDR2 are SGHAT and FQNNGV. V was clipped by 5 bases and J by 6 bases; unmatched bases: 11. The CDR3 loop spans 16 amino acids. The CDR3 DNA sequence: TGTGCCAGCAGCCCCTCTAGCGGGAGTAGTACTGATACGCAGTATTTT. Residues: CASSPSSGSSTDTQYF.

Many counts were recorded for this clonotype. This chain joins TRBV7-6 and TRBJ2-2; 11 bases are a match to TRBD2. Germline lookup yields CDR1 SGHVS and CDR2 FNYEAQ. This CDR3 is built from 17 residues. J lost 2 bases, V lost 5 bases, and 7 bases had no gene match. This chain's CDR3 is CASSPKTSGENTGELFF. For the CDR3, the DNA is TGTGCCAGCAGCCCTAAGACTAGCGGGGAAAACACCGGGGAGCTGTTTTTT.

This clonotype was observed many times. CDR3 in amino acids: CASVKSGQGDSNQPQHF. DNA of the CDR3: TGTGCCAGCGTTAAGTCGGGGCAGGGCGATAGCAATCAGCCCCAGCATTTT. The gene calls are TRBV2 and TRBJ1-5, with a tentative D call TRBD1 (5 bases). V lost 8 bases and J lost 0, with 20 bases in between. The CDR3 totals 17 residues. Germline V gene sequence: CDR1 SNHLY, CDR2 FYNNEI.

The chain uses TRBV7-3 and TRBJ2-1; D not certain. Per the germline V gene, CDR1 is SGHTA and CDR2 is FQGTGA. V was shortened by 0 bases and J by 7 bases, with 19 bases between the two germline ends. The CDR3 runs 17 residues. The CDR3 DNA follows: TGTGCCAGCAGCTTAACGGCAAAAGCGTTCATGGGGAATGAGCAGTTCTTC. Protein product: CASSLTAKAFMGNEQFF.

This clonotype appeared many times. The chain has TRBV2 and TRBJ1-5; D is unclear. The CDR3 has 14 residues. Per germline, CDR1 SNHLY and CDR2 FYNNEI. V dropped 4 bases and J dropped 4 bases, with 11 bases sitting between them. CDR3 residues: CASSAAYQNQPQHF. The CDR3 bases are TGTGCCAGCAGTGCGGCCTACCAAAATCAGCCCCAGCATTTT.

The CDR3 nucleotides are TGTGCCAGTAGTATAGATCTAGGACAGGGGAACTATGGCTACACCTTC. Translated: CASSIDLGQGNYGYTF. The V call is TRBV19, the J call TRBJ1-2; 9 bases align to TRBD1. The germline CDR1 and CDR2 sequences are LNHDA and SQIVND (reference sequence). The length of the CDR3 is 16 residues. With V trimmed by 0 bases and J by 2 bases, 4 bases remained unmatched. The complete variable domain, with remaining parts taken from reference TRBV19 and TRBJ1-2, reads DGGITQSPKYLFRKEGQNVTLSCEQNLNHDAMYWYRQDPGQGLRLIYYSQIVNDFQKGDIAEGYSVSREKKESFPLTVTSAQKNPTAFYLCASSIDLGQGNYGYTFGSGTRLTVV.

This clonotype was found a few times. The rearrangement links TRBV7-3 to TRBJ2-3, with 7 bases fitting TRBD2. Unmatched junction bases numbered 7, after V lost 5 bases and J lost 2 bases. CDR3 size: 15 residues. CDR1 is SGHTA and CDR2 is FQGTGA in the germline V gene. As DNA, the CDR3 is TGTGCCAGCAGCCCCAGCGGGATGATCACAGATACGCAGTATTTT. This codes for CASSPSGMITDTQYF.

V usage is TRBV30 and J usage is TRBJ1-1, with a weak D call TRBD1 (5 bases). This CDR3 region has 13 residues. V was clipped by 4 bases and J by 3 bases, with 12 bases between them. Germline-derived CDR1 and CDR2 are GTSNPN and SVGIG (reference sequence). The CDR3 region has the DNA TGTGCCTGGATGGAGGGGTTGGACACTGAAGCTTTCTTT. This codes for CAWMEGLDTEAFF.

This clonotype was recorded many times. The gene calls are TRBV7-6 and TRBJ1-1; no reliable D call. V was pared by 0 bases and J by 0 bases, with 8 bases between. CDR3 size: 15 residues. Germline V lookup: CDR1 SGHVS, CDR2 FNYEAQ. CDR3: CASSLALGVNTEAFF. The CDR3 DNA is TGTGCCAGCAGCTTAGCGCTGGGAGTGAACACTGAAGCTTTCTTT. The complete variable domain, with remaining parts taken from reference TRBV7-6 and TRBJ1-1, reads GAGVSQSPRYKVTKRGQDVALRCDPISGHVSLYWYRQALGQGPEFLTYFNYEAQQDKSGLPNDRFSAERPEGSISTLTIQRTEQRDSAMYRCASSLALGVNTEAFFGQGTRLTVV.

V and J are TRBV4-1 and TRBJ1-1; D remains unclear. The CDR3 length is 15 residues. The V and J ends lost 0 bases and 5 bases respectively, with 13 bases between them. Looked up from germline, CDR1 is MGHRA and CDR2 is YSYEKL. This CDR3 is CASSQDLGGWTEAFF. The CDR3 DNA reads TGCGCCAGCAGCCAAGATCTAGGAGGGTGGACTGAAGCTTTCTTT.